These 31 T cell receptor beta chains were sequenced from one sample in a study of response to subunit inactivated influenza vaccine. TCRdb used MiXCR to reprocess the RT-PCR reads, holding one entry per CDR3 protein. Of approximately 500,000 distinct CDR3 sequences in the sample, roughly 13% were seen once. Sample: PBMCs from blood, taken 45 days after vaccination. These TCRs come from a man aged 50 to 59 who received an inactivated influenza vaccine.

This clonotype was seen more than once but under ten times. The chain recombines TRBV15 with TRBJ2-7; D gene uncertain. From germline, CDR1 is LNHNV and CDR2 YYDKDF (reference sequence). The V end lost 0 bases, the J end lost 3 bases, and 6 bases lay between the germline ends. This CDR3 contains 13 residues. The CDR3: CATSRDPNYEQYF. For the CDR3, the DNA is TGTGCCACCAGCAGAGATCCAAACTACGAGCAGTACTTC.

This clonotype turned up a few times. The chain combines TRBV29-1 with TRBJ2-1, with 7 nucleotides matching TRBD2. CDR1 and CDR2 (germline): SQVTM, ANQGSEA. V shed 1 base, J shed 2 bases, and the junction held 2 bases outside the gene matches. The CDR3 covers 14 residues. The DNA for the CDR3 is TGCAGCGTTGAAGGGGGGAGGGCCTACAATGAGCAGTTCTTC. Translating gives CSVEGGRAYNEQFF.

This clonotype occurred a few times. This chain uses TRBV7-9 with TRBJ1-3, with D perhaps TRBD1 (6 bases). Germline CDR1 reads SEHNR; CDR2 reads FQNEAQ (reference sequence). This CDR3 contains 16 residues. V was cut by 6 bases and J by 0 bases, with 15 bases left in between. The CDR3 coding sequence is TGTGCCAGCAGTTATTGGGACAACTACTCTGGAAACACCATATATTTT. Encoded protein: CASSYWDNYSGNTIYF.

The CDR3 region is CSAKSGRAIDTQYF. For the CDR3, the DNA is TGCAGTGCTAAAAGCGGGAGGGCGATAGATACGCAGTATTTT. The chain links TRBV20-1 to TRBJ2-3; TRBD2 matches at 10 bases. The CDR3 is 14 residues long. V dropped 4 bases and J dropped 5; count of bases not matched to a gene: 6. Germline V lookup: CDR1 DFQATT, CDR2 SNEGSKA (reference sequence).

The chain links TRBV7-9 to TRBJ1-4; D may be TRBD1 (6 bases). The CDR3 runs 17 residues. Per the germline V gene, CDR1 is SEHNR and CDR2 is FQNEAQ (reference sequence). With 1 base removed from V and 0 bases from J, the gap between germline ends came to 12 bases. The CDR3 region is CASSLVRTEATNEKLFF. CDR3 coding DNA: TGTGCCAGCAGCTTAGTAAGGACAGAAGCAACTAATGAAAAACTGTTTTTT.

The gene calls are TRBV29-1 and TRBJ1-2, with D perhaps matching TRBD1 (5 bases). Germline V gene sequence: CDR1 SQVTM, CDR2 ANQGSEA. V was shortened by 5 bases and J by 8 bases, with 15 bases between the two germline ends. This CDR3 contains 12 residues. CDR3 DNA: TGCAGCGTTACTCCCGGGACTTCAGGCTACACCTTC. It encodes CSVTPGTSGYTF.

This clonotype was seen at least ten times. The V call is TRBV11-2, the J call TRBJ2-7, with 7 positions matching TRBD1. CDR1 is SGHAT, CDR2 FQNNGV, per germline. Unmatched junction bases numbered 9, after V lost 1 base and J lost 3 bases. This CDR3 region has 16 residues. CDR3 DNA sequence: TGTGCCAGCAGCTTAGTCCGGGACAGACCTTTCTACGAGCAGTACTTC. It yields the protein CASSLVRDRPFYEQYF.

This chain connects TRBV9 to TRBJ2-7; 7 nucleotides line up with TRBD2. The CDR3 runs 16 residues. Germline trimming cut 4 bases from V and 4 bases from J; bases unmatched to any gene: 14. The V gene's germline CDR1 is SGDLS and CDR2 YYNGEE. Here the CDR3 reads CASSQGGTSGGYEQYF. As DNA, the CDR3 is TGTGCCAGCAGCCAGGGAGGGACCTCCGGCGGGTACGAGCAGTACTTC.

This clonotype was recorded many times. CDR3 sequence reads: CASSQGMTTEAFF. In DNA form, the CDR3 reads TGCGCCAGCAGCCAAGGGATGACGACTGAAGCTTTCTTT. The rearrangement joins TRBV4-3 to TRBJ1-1; D gene uncertain. The germline V gene has CDR1 LGHNA and CDR2 YSLEER. CDR3 length: 13 residues. V was cut by 1 base and J by 5 bases, with 8 bases left in between.

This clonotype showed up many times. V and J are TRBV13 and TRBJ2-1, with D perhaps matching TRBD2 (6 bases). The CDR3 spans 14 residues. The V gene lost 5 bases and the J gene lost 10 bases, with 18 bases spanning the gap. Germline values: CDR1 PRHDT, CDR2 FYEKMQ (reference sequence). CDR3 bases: TGTGCCAGCAGCGATGGGACTGGGGAGCGGGAGCAGTTCTTC. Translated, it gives CASSDGTGEREQFF.

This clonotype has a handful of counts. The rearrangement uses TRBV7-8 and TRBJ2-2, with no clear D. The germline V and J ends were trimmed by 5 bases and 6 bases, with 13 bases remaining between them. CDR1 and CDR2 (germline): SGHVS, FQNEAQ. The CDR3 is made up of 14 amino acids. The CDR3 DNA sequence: TGTGCCAGCAGCCCCCGTGCCCTATCCGGGGAGCTGTTTTTT. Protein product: CASSPRALSGELFF.

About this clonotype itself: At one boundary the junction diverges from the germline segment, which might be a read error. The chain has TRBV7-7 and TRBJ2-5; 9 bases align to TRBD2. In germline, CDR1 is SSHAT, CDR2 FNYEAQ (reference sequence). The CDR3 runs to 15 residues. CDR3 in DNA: TGTGCTAGCAGCTCGACTGCGGGGGGGCCAGAGACCCAGTACTTC. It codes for CASSSTAGGPETQYF.

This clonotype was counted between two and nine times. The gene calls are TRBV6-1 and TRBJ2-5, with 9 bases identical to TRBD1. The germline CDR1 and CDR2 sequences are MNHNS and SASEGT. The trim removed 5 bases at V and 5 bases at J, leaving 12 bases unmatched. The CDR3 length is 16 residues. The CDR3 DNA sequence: TGTGCCAGCAGTCCAAGCCACAGGGGGCTGCGGGAGACCCAGTACTTC. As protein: CASSPSHRGLRETQYF.

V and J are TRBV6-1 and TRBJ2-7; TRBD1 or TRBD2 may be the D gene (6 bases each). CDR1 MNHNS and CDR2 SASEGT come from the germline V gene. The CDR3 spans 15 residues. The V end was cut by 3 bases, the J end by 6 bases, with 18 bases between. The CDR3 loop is CASSDGGGGIPEQYF. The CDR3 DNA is TGTGCCAGCAGTGACGGGGGCGGAGGGATTCCCGAGCAGTACTTC.

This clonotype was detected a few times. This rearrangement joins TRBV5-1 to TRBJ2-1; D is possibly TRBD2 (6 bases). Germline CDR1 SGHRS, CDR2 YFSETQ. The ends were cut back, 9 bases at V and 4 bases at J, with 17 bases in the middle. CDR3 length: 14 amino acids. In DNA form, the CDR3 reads TGCGCCACCTCCGGAGGGGAGAGATACAATGAGCAGTTCTTC. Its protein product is CATSGGERYNEQFF.

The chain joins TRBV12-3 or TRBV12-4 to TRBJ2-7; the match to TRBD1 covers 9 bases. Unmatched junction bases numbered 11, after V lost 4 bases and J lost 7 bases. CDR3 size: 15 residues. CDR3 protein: CASSSPGQGLKEQYF. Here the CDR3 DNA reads TGTGCCAGCAGTTCACCGGGACAGGGTTTAAAGGAGCAGTACTTC.

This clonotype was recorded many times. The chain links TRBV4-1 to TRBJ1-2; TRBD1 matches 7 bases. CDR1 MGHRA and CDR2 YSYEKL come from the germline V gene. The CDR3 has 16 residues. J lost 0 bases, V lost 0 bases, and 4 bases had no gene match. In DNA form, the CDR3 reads TGCGCCAGCAGCCAAGAACCGGGACAGACTAACTATGGCTACACCTTC. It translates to CASSQEPGQTNYGYTF.

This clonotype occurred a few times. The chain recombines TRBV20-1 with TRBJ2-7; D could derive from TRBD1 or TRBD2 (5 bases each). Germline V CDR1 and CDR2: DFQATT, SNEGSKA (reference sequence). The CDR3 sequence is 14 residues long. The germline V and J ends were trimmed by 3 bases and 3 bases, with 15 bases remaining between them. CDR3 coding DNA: TGCAGTGCTAGCTTTTCCGGGGCGAACTACGAGCAGTACTTC. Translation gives CSASFSGANYEQYF.

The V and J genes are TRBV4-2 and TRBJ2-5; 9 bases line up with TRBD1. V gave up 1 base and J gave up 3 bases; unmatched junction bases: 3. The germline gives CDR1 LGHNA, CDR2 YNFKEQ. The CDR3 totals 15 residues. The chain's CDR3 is CASSQADRGEETQYF. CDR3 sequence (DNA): TGTGCCAGCAGCCAAGCGGACAGGGGCGAAGAGACCCAGTACTTC.

This CDR3 reads CASSQVGNEKLFF. In nucleotides, the CDR3 is TGTGCCAGCAGCCAAGTCGGTAATGAAAAACTGTTTTTT. The gene calls are TRBV4-2 and TRBJ1-4; D is undetermined. This CDR3 is built from 13 residues. Germline CDR1 reads LGHNA; CDR2 reads YNFKEQ. V lost 1 base and J 4 bases, leaving 4 bases between the germline ends.

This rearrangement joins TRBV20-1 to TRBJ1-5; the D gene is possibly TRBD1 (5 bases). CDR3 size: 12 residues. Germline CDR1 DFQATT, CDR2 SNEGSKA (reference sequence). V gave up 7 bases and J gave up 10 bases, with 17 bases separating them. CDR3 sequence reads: CSVPGGVVPQHF. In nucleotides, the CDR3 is TGCAGTGTTCCCGGAGGGGTCGTCCCCCAGCATTTT.

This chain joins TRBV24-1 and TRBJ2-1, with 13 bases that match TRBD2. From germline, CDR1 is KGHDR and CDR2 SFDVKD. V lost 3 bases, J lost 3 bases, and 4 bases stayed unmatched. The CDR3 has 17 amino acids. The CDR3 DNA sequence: TGTGCCACCAGTGATCGGACTAGCGGGGGCCTCTACAATGAGCAGTTCTTC. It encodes CATSDRTSGGLYNEQFF.

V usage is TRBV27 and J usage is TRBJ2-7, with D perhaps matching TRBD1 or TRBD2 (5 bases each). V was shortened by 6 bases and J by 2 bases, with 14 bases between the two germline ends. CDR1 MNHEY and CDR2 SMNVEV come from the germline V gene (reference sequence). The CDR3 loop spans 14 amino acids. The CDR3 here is CASSAVGTTYEQYF. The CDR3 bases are TGTGCCAGCAGCGCCGTAGGGACCACCTACGAGCAGTACTTC.

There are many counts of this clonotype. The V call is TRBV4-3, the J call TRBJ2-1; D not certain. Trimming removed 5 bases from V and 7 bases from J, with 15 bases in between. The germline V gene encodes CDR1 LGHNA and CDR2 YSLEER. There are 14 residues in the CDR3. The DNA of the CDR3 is TGCGCCAGCAGCAAAGGACGGATAGCAAATGAGCAGTTCTTC. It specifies CASSKGRIANEQFF.

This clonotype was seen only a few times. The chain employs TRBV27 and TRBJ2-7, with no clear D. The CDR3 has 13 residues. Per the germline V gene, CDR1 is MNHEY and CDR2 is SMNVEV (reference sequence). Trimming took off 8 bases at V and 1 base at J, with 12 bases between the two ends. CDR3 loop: CASVSGLSYEQYF. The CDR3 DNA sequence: TGTGCCAGCGTTAGTGGGCTGTCCTACGAGCAGTACTTC.

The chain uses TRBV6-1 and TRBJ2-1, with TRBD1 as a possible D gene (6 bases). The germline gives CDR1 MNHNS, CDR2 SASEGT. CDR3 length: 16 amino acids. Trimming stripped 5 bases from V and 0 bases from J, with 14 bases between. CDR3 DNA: TGTGCCAGCAGTACCCTGCAGGGGCGCTCCTACAATGAGCAGTTCTTC. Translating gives CASSTLQGRSYNEQFF.

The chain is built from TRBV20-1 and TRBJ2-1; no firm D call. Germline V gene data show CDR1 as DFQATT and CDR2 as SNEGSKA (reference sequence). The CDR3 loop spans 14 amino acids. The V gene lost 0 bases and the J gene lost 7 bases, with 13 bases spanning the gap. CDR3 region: CSARDGKGRNEQFF. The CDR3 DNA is TGCAGTGCTAGAGATGGGAAGGGTAGGAATGAGCAGTTCTTC.

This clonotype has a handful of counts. In DNA form, the CDR3 reads TGCAGTGCTAGCACTATTAATTATAGCAATCAGCCCCAGCATTTT. It translates to CSASTINYSNQPQHF. This chain connects TRBV20-1 to TRBJ1-5; D not certain. Between the trimmed V and J ends, which lost 3 bases and 0 bases, there was a span of 12 bases. Germline CDR1 DFQATT, CDR2 SNEGSKA (reference sequence). The CDR3 runs to 15 residues.

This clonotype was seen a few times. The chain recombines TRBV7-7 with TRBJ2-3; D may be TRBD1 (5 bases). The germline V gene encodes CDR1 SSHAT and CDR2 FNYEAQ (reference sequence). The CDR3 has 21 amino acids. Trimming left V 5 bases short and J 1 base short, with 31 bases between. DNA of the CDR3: TGTGCCAGCAGCCCCGGGTTTGGGGTTGGGGCCCTCCCCACCCGCACAGATACGCAGTATTTT. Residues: CASSPGFGVGALPTRTDTQYF.

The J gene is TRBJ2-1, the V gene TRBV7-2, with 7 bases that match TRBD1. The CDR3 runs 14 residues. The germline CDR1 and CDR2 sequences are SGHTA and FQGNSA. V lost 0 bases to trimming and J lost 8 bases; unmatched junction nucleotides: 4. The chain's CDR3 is CASSLAGQTDEQFF. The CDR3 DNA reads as TGTGCCAGCAGCTTAGCGGGACAGACCGATGAGCAGTTCTTC.

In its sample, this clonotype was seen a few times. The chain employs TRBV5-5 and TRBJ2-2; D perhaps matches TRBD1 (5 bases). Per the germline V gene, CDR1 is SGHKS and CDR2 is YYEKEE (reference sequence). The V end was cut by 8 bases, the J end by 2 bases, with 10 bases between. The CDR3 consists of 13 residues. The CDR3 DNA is TGTGCCAGTGTTGACAGCAACACCGGGGAGCTGTTTTTT. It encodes CASVDSNTGELFF.